The 11 T cell receptor beta chains in this list originate from one sample, sequenced in a study of cytomegalovirus exposure and HLA in healthy donors. Primers for the PCR totalled 60 Vbeta and 13 Jbeta. The assay was immunoSEQ multiplex PCR, and TCRdb's table has in-frame clones only and misses some. The data hold some 110,000 clones, with 65% to 80% observed a single time. Sequencing was done on a sample of PBMCs. The receptors derive from a woman aged 40 to 49 in good health and CMV-seropositive.

This clone has just one count. The V call is TRBV5-1, the J call TRBJ1-1; D is uncertain. Per the germline V gene, CDR1 is SGHRS and CDR2 is YFSETQ. Trimming removed 0 bases at V and 1 base at J, with 10 bases between. The CDR3 runs to 15 residues. The CDR3 coding sequence is TGCGCCAGCAGCTTGGAGTACAGACCGAACACTGAAGCTTTCTTT. Translation gives CASSLEYRPNTEAFF.

This clone was seen a single time. The gene calls are TRBV7-9 and TRBJ2-7; D gene ambiguous. Trimming pared 10 bases from V and 5 bases from J, leaving 12 bases between. Germline V gene sequence: CDR1 SEHNR, CDR2 FQNEAQ (reference sequence). The CDR3 covers 11 residues. In DNA form, the CDR3 reads TGTGCCACGGGTGTTTCTGACGAGCAGTACTTC. It is translated as CATGVSDEQYF.

This clone showed up just once. V and J are TRBV5-5 and TRBJ2-7, with D possibly being TRBD1 (6 bases). Trimming left V 4 bases short and J 0 bases short, with 14 bases between. Germline V gene data show CDR1 as SGHKS and CDR2 as YYEKEE (reference sequence). CDR3 length equals 15 residues. CDR3 loop: CASSPQGYFSYEQYF. The CDR3 DNA is TGTGCCAGCAGCCCACAGGGCTACTTCTCCTACGAGCAGTACTTC. The full variable domain, with the rest looked up from reference TRBV5-5 and TRBJ2-7, is DAGVTQSPTHLIKTRGQQVTLRCSPISGHKSVSWYQQVLGQGPQFIFQYYEKEERGRGNFPDRFSARQFPNYSSELNVNALLLGDSALYLCASSPQGYFSYEQYFGPGTRLTVT.

The chain combines TRBV4-1 with TRBJ2-1; 11 nucleotides match TRBD2. Unmatched junction bases numbered 3, after V lost 4 bases and J lost 4 bases. CDR3 length: 15 residues. CDR1 and CDR2 (germline): MGHRA, YSYEKL. In DNA, the CDR3 is TGCGCCAGCAGCCCCGGGACTAGCGGATACAATGAGCAGTTCTTC. Translation: CASSPGTSGYNEQFF.

This chain uses TRBV19 with TRBJ2-7; 10 bases are a match to TRBD2. The CDR3 is 14 amino acids. Germline V CDR1 and CDR2: LNHDA, SQIVND (reference sequence). V was clipped by 4 bases and J by 5 bases; unmatched bases: 5. In nucleotides, the CDR3 is TGTGCCAGTAGTACCCTAGCGGGAGCGGACGAGCAGTACTTC. Protein product: CASSTLAGADEQYF. The whole variable domain, remainder taken from reference TRBV19 and TRBJ2-7, is DGGITQSPKYLFRKEGQNVTLSCEQNLNHDAMYWYRQDPGQGLRLIYYSQIVNDFQKGDIAEGYSVSREKKESFPLTVTSAQKNPTAFYLCASSTLAGADEQYFGPGTRLTVT.

Comment on this clone: Within the sample, other DNA sequences also encode this same CDR3. CDR3 protein: CASSLGTGGGQPQHF. The DNA for the CDR3 is TGCGCCAGCAGCTTGGGGACAGGGGGCGGTCAGCCCCAGCATTTT. The chain recombines TRBV5-1 with TRBJ1-5, with 11 bases that match TRBD1. CDR1 and CDR2 from the germline V gene are SGHRS and YFSETQ. This CDR3 contains 15 residues. Losses at the gene ends were 0 bases for V and 6 bases for J; bases not matched to a gene: 2.

The rearrangement links TRBV4-1 to TRBJ2-1; possible D gene TRBD2, 5 bases. The germline CDR1 and CDR2 sequences are MGHRA and YSYEKL. The germline V and J ends were trimmed by 2 bases and 3 bases, with 14 bases remaining between them. The CDR3 sequence is 16 residues long. This chain's CDR3 is CASSQRAEVGYNEQFF. The CDR3 DNA sequence: TGCGCCAGCAGCCAACGAGCGGAGGTGGGCTACAATGAGCAGTTCTTC.

The CDR3 spells CSVGGVGGSSSYEQYF. The CDR3 nucleotides read TGCAGCGTTGGGGGCGTGGGGGGGTCTAGCTCCTACGAGCAGTACTTC. The V call is TRBV29-1, the J call TRBJ2-5; 7 bases map to TRBD2. The end of the DNA fits TRBJ2-7 better, so the J call may be wrong. The CDR3 loop spans 16 amino acids. Germline assignment: CDR1 SQVTM and CDR2 ANQGSEA.

The V and J genes are TRBV4-1 and TRBJ2-1; TRBD2 matches 12 bases. The CDR3 extends over 16 amino acids. Germline CDR1 reads MGHRA; CDR2 reads YSYEKL. V trimming: 2 bases; J trimming: 7 bases; junction bases outside the gene matches: 6. CDR3 nucleotides: TGCGCCAGCAGCCAATCGCATGGACTAGCGGGGAATGAGCAGTTCTTC. Translation: CASSQSHGLAGNEQFF.

CDR3 in amino acids: CASSFPGLAGGNEQFF. CDR3 in DNA: TGTGCCAGCAGCTTTCCGGGACTAGCGGGAGGGAATGAGCAGTTCTTC. The rearrangement joins TRBV5-4 to TRBJ2-1, with 16 nucleotides matching TRBD2. With V trimmed by 2 bases and J by 7 bases, 3 bases remained unmatched. CDR1 is SGHNT, CDR2 YYREEE, per germline (reference sequence). This CDR3 has 16 residues.

About this clone itself: The same CDR3 can be traced to other DNA sequences in this sample. This chain links TRBV5-4 with TRBJ1-5; TRBD1 is a possible D gene (5 bases). This CDR3 has 14 residues. The V gene's germline CDR1 is SGHNT and CDR2 YYREEE (reference sequence). The germline V and J ends were trimmed by 0 bases and 4 bases, with 8 bases remaining between them. This CDR3 reads CASSLAGGNQPQHF. The CDR3 region has the DNA TGTGCCAGCAGCTTGGCCGGGGGGAATCAGCCCCAGCATTTT.